The 21 T cell receptor beta chains below come from one sample, sequenced in a study of CD8+ T cells in alopecia areata. Reverse transcribed after extraction, RNA yielded cDNA as the sequencing template. Clones were sequenced by immunoSEQ multiplex PCR, and TCRdb holds only the in-frame ones, with some missing. The sample consists of about 210,000 clones, about three fifths of them appearing once. Stated treatment: oral pan-JAK inhibitor, 5-10 mg twice daily. The input for sequencing was CD4+ T cells sorted from blood, taken at week 4, from a patient treated with tofacitinib. The receptors were gathered from a human donor with alopecia areata.

The chain is built from TRBV7-2 and TRBJ2-1; 13 bases align to TRBD2. The CDR3 runs 14 residues. Germline CDR1 and CDR2: SGHTA and FQGNSA. The junction had 7 bases not matched to a gene; V was cut back by 5 bases and J by 12 bases. In DNA form, the CDR3 reads TGTGCCAGCAGCCCGGGACTAGCGGGGACCCCGCAGTTCTTC. Translated: CASSPGLAGTPQFF.

The J gene is TRBJ2-7, the V gene TRBV2, with no clear D. The CDR3 sequence is 13 residues long. Trimming shortened V by 3 bases and J by 2 bases, and 8 bases separated the two germline ends. Germline V gene data show CDR1 as SNHLY and CDR2 as FYNNEI. The CDR3 here is CASSDGRTYEQYF. CDR3 in DNA: TGTGCCAGCAGTGATGGGCGAACCTACGAGCAGTACTTC.

This clone was counted a few times. The rearrangement joins TRBV7-8 to TRBJ1-1; 12 nucleotides align to TRBD1. V shed 7 bases, J shed 5 bases, and the junction held 8 bases outside the gene matches. The CDR3 covers 15 residues. Germline CDR1 and CDR2: SGHVS and FQNEAQ. CDR3 sequence (DNA): TGTGCCAGCATGGGACAGGGGGCGGTTGGGACTGAAGCTTTCTTT. The encoded protein is CASMGQGAVGTEAFF.

The chain combines TRBV2 with TRBJ1-2; D gene ambiguous. The CDR3 has 14 amino acids. Per germline, CDR1 SNHLY and CDR2 FYNNEI. V was shortened by 2 bases and J by 0 bases, with 7 bases between the two germline ends. CDR3 loop: CASSESAPNYGYTF. CDR3 DNA sequence: TGTGCCAGCAGTGAATCCGCACCTAACTATGGCTACACCTTC.

This clone showed up just a few times. The genes are TRBV5-6 and TRBJ2-3; D gene unclear. The length of the CDR3 is 11 residues. In germline, CDR1 is SGHDT, CDR2 YYEEEE. The ends were cut back, 4 bases at V and 3 bases at J, with 3 bases in the middle. In DNA form, the CDR3 reads TGTGCCAGCAGCCTGACAGATACGCAGTATTTT. This translates into CASSLTDTQYF. Drawing the rest from reference TRBV5-6 and TRBJ2-3, the complete variable domain is DAGVTQSPTHLIKTRGQQVTLRCSPKSGHDTVSWYQQALGQGPQFIFQYYEEEERQRGNFPDRFSGHQFPNYSSELNVNALLLGDSALYLCASSLTDTQYFGPGTRLTVL.

The chain has TRBV29-1 and TRBJ1-5; D ambiguous. V was shortened by 0 bases and J by 7 bases, with 7 bases between the two germline ends. Germline CDR1 SQVTM, CDR2 ANQGSEA. This CDR3 spans 12 amino acids. Here the CDR3 DNA reads TGCAGCGTTGAAGAAGGGTCCCAGCCCCAGCATTTT. Translation: CSVEEGSQPQHF.

This clone turned up a few times. This rearrangement joins TRBV7-2 to TRBJ1-5; D is perhaps TRBD1 (5 bases). CDR1 and CDR2 from the germline V gene are SGHTA and FQGNSA. This CDR3 region has 13 residues. Deletions cut 5 bases from V and 7 bases from J, with 12 bases between. The CDR3 coding sequence is TGTGCCAGCAGCCTGGGACCTTCCCAGCCCCAGCATTTT. As protein: CASSLGPSQPQHF.

On this clone: The sample contains more than one DNA sequence encoding this CDR3. This chain connects TRBV25-1 to TRBJ2-7; no clear D. Germline lookup yields CDR1 MGHDK and CDR2 SYGVNS. Trimming took off 2 bases at V and 4 bases at J, with 12 bases between the two ends. The CDR3 extends over 14 amino acids. The CDR3 DNA is TGTGCCAGCAGTGAAGGCGGTCGTGGTTACGAGCAGTACTTC. Protein: CASSEGGRGYEQYF.

In this sample, this clone turned up a few times. The chain recombines TRBV4-1 with TRBJ2-7, with D maybe TRBD2 (5 bases). V lost 4 bases and J 3 bases, leaving 13 bases between the germline ends. The CDR3 runs to 14 residues. Germline CDR1 and CDR2: MGHRA and YSYEKL. The CDR3: CASSRGLGGYEQYF. In DNA, the CDR3 is TGCGCCAGCAGCCGCGGACTCGGAGGCTACGAGCAGTACTTC.

This clone showed up just a few times. This chain uses TRBV6-5 with TRBJ1-6; no clear D. CDR1 is MNHEY, CDR2 SVGAGI, per germline. The CDR3 has 14 amino acids. V was clipped by 0 bases and J by 5 bases, with 5 bases between them. CDR3 sequence (DNA): TGTGCCAGCAGTTACTCGTCCCATAATTCACCCCTCCACTTT. Translation gives CASSYSSHNSPLHF.

The chain has TRBV7-2 and TRBJ1-2, with a weak D call TRBD1 (5 bases). Trimming left V 5 bases short and J 2 bases short, with 12 bases between. Per the germline V gene, CDR1 is SGHTA and CDR2 is FQGNSA. The CDR3 has 14 amino acids. As DNA, the CDR3 is TGTGCCAGCAGCCGGACCGGGACCAACTATGGCTACACCTTC. Translated: CASSRTGTNYGYTF.

The chain joins TRBV7-9 to TRBJ1-5; tentatively, D is TRBD1 (6 bases). Germline V lookup: CDR1 SEHNR, CDR2 FQNEAQ (reference sequence). CDR3 size: 14 residues. Deletions cut 5 bases from V and 7 bases from J, with 15 bases between. CDR3 in amino acids: CASSQGGGGQPQHF. CDR3 coding DNA: TGTGCCAGCAGCCAAGGTGGAGGGGGACAGCCCCAGCATTTT.

This clone was detected only a few times. The V and J genes are TRBV4-1 and TRBJ2-4, with D unresolved. Per the germline V gene, CDR1 is MGHRA and CDR2 is YSYEKL. The V end was cut by 2 bases, the J end by 2 bases, with 10 bases between. This CDR3 is 15 amino acids long. Here the CDR3 DNA reads TGCGCCAGCAGCCAATCCCTGTCTACCAAAAACATTCAGTACTTC. Translated: CASSQSLSTKNIQYF.

The chain recombines TRBV10-2 with TRBJ2-7; TRBD1 matches at 8 bases. The germline V gene encodes CDR1 WSHSY and CDR2 SAAADI. This CDR3 has 14 amino acids. Trimming at V came to 6 bases and at J to 5 bases, leaving 9 bases not matched to a gene. Here the CDR3 DNA reads TGCGCCAGCAGATTAGACAGGGGTCTCGACGAGCAGTACTTC. Translating it yields CASRLDRGLDEQYF.

This clone has only a few counts. The chain has TRBV29-1 and TRBJ1-4; no reliable D call. The germline gives CDR1 SQVTM, CDR2 ANQGSEA. Between the trimmed V and J ends, which lost 5 bases and 8 bases, there was a span of 15 bases. The CDR3 spans 13 residues. As DNA, the CDR3 is TGCAGCGTTTCCGGTTCTAACGGAGAAAAACTGTTTTTT. Its translation is CSVSGSNGEKLFF.

The chain is built from TRBV25-1 and TRBJ2-1, with D perhaps TRBD1 (6 bases). Trimming pared 2 bases from V and 1 base from J, leaving 12 bases between. The germline CDR1 and CDR2 sequences are MGHDK and SYGVNS. The CDR3 is 16 residues long. This chain's CDR3 is CASSETGTKSYNEQFF. The DNA of the CDR3 is TGTGCCAGCAGTGAAACCGGGACAAAATCCTACAATGAGCAGTTCTTC.

V gene TRBV7-8 combines with J gene TRBJ2-7, with D unclear. The CDR3 totals 11 residues. The V and J ends lost 5 bases and 4 bases respectively, with 6 bases between them. The germline V gene has CDR1 SGHVS and CDR2 FQNEAQ. CDR3 amino acids: CASSARYEQYF. The CDR3 DNA follows: TGTGCCAGCAGCGCCCGGTACGAGCAGTACTTC.

This sequence joins TRBV7-9 and TRBJ2-1; TRBD2 aligns across 7 bases. Germline V gene sequence: CDR1 SEHNR, CDR2 FQNEAQ (reference sequence). J lost 7 bases, V lost 9 bases, and 12 bases had no gene match. The length of the CDR3 is 14 residues. DNA of the CDR3: TGTGCCAGTGGATATGGGCTAGCGGCAAATGAGCAGTTCTTC. Translation gives CASGYGLAANEQFF.

This sequence joins TRBV27 and TRBJ1-3; no clear D. The CDR3 totals 15 residues. Germline CDR1 is MNHEY and CDR2 is SMNVEV (reference sequence). Trimming left V 6 bases short and J 4 bases short, with 16 bases between. The CDR3 sequence is CASSLGLPRGNTIYF. CDR3 bases: TGTGCCAGCAGCCTGGGCCTCCCCAGGGGAAACACCATATATTTT.

This clone was counted between two and nine times. V usage is TRBV7-2 and J usage is TRBJ2-2; D may match TRBD1 or TRBD2 (6 bases each). There are 16 residues in the CDR3. Trimming shortened V by 1 base and J by 2 bases, and 11 bases separated the two germline ends. The V gene's germline CDR1 is SGHTA and CDR2 FQGNSA. This CDR3 is CASSLVGGLNTGELFF. The CDR3, as DNA: TGTGCCAGCAGCTTAGTAGGGGGGCTCAACACCGGGGAGCTGTTTTTT. Supplemented by reference TRBV7-2 and TRBJ2-2, the full variable domain reads GAGVSQSPSNKVTEKGKDVELRCDPISGHTALYWYRQSLGQGLEFLIYFQGNSAPDKSGLPSDRFSAERTGGSVSTLTIQRTQQEDSAVYLCASSLVGGLNTGELFFGEGSRLTVL.

The chain employs TRBV4-3 and TRBJ1-1; 7 nucleotides match TRBD1. The CDR3 is made up of 14 amino acids. CDR1 and CDR2 (germline): LGHNA, YSLEER. V trimming: 3 bases; J trimming: 1 base; junction bases outside the gene matches: 2. CDR3: CASSQGQSNTEAFF. The DNA for the CDR3 is TGCGCCAGCAGCCAGGGACAGTCGAACACTGAAGCTTTCTTT.